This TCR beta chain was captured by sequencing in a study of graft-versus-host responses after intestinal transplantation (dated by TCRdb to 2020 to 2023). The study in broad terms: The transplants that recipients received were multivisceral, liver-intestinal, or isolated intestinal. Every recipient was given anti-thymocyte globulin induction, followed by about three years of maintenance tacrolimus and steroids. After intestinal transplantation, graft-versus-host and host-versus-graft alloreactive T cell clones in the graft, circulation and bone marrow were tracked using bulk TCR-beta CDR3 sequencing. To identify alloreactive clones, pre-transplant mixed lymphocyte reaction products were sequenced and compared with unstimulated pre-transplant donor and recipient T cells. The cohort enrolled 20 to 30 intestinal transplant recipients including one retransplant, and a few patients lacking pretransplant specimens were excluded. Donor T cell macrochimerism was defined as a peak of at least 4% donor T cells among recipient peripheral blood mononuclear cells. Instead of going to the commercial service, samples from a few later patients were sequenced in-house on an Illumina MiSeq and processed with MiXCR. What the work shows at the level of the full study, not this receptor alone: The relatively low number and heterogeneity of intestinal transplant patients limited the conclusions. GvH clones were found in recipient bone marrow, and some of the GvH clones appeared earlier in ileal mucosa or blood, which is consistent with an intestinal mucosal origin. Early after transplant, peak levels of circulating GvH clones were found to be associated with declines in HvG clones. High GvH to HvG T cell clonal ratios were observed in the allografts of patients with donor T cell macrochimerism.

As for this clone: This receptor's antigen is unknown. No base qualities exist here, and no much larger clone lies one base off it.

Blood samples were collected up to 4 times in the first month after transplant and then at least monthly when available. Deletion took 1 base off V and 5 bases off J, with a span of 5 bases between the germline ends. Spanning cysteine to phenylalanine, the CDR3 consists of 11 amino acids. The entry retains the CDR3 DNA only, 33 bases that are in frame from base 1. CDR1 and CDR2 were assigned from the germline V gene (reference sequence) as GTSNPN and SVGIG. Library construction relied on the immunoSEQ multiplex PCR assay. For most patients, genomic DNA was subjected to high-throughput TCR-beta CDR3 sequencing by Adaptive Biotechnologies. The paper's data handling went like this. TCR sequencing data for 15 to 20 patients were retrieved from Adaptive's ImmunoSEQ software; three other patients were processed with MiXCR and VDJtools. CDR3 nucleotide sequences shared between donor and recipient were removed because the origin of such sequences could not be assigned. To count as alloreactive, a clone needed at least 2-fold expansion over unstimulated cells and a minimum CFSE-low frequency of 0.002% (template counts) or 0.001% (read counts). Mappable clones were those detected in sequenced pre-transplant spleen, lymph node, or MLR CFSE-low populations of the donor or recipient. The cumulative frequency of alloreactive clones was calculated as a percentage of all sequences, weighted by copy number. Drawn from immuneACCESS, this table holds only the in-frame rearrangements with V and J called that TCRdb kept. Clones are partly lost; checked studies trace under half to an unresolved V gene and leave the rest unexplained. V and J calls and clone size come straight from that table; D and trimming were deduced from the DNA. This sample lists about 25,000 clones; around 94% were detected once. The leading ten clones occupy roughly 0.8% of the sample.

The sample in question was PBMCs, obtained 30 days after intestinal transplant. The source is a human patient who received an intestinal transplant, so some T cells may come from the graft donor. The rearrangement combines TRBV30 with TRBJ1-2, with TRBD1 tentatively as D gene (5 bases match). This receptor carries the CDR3 CAWSEGYGYTF. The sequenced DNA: TGTGCCTGGAGTGAGGGGTATGGCTACACCTTC.